These T cell receptor beta chains were read from a single sample in a study of CXCR3-negative and CXCR3-positive naive CD8 T cells. From its re-call of the 5' RACE reads, TCRdb lists each CDR3 protein once, without DNA. The sample's table shows around 26,000 distinct CDR3 sequences. The material sequenced was naive CXCR3- CD8+ T cells from blood. Receptors were obtained from a human donor in good health. Some clones in this sample may be carry-over from other donors' samples. The CDR3 runs from the conserved cysteine through the conserved F or W. The order of the fields is CDR3 length, V gene, clone size, J gene, CDR3 protein. Some rows mark clone size as missing; the rest say once, few, many or name a class of expanded clone.

15	TRBV5-6	medium-sized	TRBJ1-5	CASSLSGGGNQPQHF
15	TRBV29-1	-	TRBJ2-3	CSVDFGDRGSDTQYF
15	TRBV10-3	-	TRBJ2-7	CAISETTGTGYEQYF
13	TRBV5-1	-	TRBJ2-1	CASSFQASNEQFF
16	TRBV4-3	-	TRBJ1-5	CASSQDLRSSNQPQHF
13	TRBV9	-	TRBJ2-1	CASSQQEPNEQFF
16	TRBV28	-	TRBJ2-2	CASSFPGRENTGELFF
17	TRBV7-9	-	TRBJ1-1	CASSSAGQAEGNTEAFF
14	TRBV7-8	-	TRBJ2-5	CASRSAGGGETQYF
11	TRBV29-1	-	TRBJ2-2	CSVVDTGELFF
15	TRBV7-3	-	TRBJ2-5	CASSVYGQVAETQYF
18	TRBV19	-	TRBJ2-1	CASSPRPLAGPGYNEQFF
13	TRBV6-4	-	TRBJ2-2	CASSDRDTGELFF
12	TRBV7-3	-	TRBJ2-1	CASGRGRNEQFF
17	TRBV4-3	-	TRBJ1-1	CASSQDNSGQAGTEAFF
15	TRBV28	-	TRBJ2-7	CASSFEGQGTYEQYF
14	TRBV5-4	-	TRBJ2-7	CASSLSTNSYEQYF
13	TRBV27	-	TRBJ1-1	CASSLIGSTEAFF
16	TRBV7-9	-	TRBJ2-7	CASSFSGDSLTYEQYF
11	TRBV6-1	-	TRBJ2-1	CASSELNEQLF
13	TRBV4-3	-	TRBJ1-1	CASSWDSDTEAFF
16	TRBV7-8	-	TRBJ1-2	CASSLYRPGVDYGYTF
14	TRBV4-3	-	TRBJ2-7	CASSQDSSEGEQYF
12	TRBV28	-	TRBJ1-1	CASREDHTEAFF
14	TRBV5-1	-	TRBJ2-4	CASSLDPGASIQYF
14	TRBV29-1	-	TRBJ2-2	CSVNRDRGSGELFF
16	TRBV7-9	-	TRBJ2-7	CASSPSQTEFSYEQYF
17	TRBV3-1	-	TRBJ2-2	CASSLGLAGGPTGELFF
15	TRBV29-1	-	TRBJ2-5	CSVEGGSRALETQYF
14	TRBV5-1	-	TRBJ2-7	CASSLRDQTYEQYF
11	TRBV6-2/TRBV6-3	-	TRBJ1-1	CASSYGTEAFF
13	TRBV29-1	medium-sized	TRBJ2-5	CSERQGAGETQYF
13	TRBV20-1	-	TRBJ1-2	CSARVLGGYGYTF
18	TRBV7-8	-	TRBJ1-5	CASSSTSGTGILNQPQHF
13	TRBV7-9	-	TRBJ2-1	CASSPRIQGEQFF
15	TRBV3-1	-	TRBJ1-1	CASSQRTGTNTEAFF
15	TRBV6-2/TRBV6-3	medium-sized	TRBJ1-5	CASNIRQASNQPQHF
16	TRBV7-3	-	TRBJ2-7	CASSLMGPPGIREQYF
13	TRBV29-1	-	TRBJ2-3	CSVVGASTDTQYF
11	TRBV5-6	-	TRBJ2-7	CASSSMIEQYF
11	TRBV25-1	-	TRBJ1-2	CASSDLTGYTF
15	TRBV7-8	medium-sized	TRBJ2-7	CASSLASGGHYEQYF
15	TRBV7-9	-	TRBJ2-5	CASSSTGGREETQYF
14	TRBV6-2/TRBV6-3	-	TRBJ1-2	CASSWGQAGDGYTF
16	TRBV10-3	-	TRBJ2-3	CAISDGGGASTDTQYF
19	TRBV7-9	-	TRBJ2-5	CASSFPPSPSGELLETQYF
18	TRBV7-9	-	TRBJ1-5	CASSFIGTRRLSYQPQHF
14	TRBV6-2/TRBV6-3	-	TRBJ2-1	CASSYVRKDNEQFF
11	TRBV29-1	-	TRBJ1-1	CSVDGGTEAFF
13	TRBV7-9	-	TRBJ1-1	CATVIEENTEAFF
14	TRBV5-5	-	TRBJ2-2	CASSPSGGTGELFF
14	TRBV13	-	TRBJ2-1	CASSFSGSYNEQFF
15	TRBV10-3	-	TRBJ2-3	CAISESGGRADTQYF
14	TRBV29-1	-	TRBJ1-1	CSVEGVSMNTEAFF
13	TRBV29-1	-	TRBJ1-4	CSVEPTTNEKLFF
19	TRBV20-1	-	TRBJ2-7	CSASSGGGVSGRISYEQYF